This T cell receptor (beta chain) was obtained from a study of blood T cell repertoires in COVID-19. About the research overall: Collection of acute and convalescent COVID-19 samples took place in the United States, Italy and Spain. PBMCs, B-cell-depleted T cells, or T cells provided the cDNA or gDNA that made up the material.

Authors' analysis steps: How many nucleated cells were present was estimated from reference gene primer amplification. Generated by immunoSEQ multiplex PCR, the TCRdb table keeps only in-frame clones and is missing some. V, J and clone size are those of that table, while D and trimming were read from the DNA. The sample has fewer than 250,000 clones, under 90% seen once; the top ten hold about 10%. CDR1 and CDR2 (germline): SNHLY, FYNNEI. This CDR3 comprises 13 residues. Between the trimmed V and J ends, which lost 8 bases and 0 bases, there was a span of 8 bases. Enrolled during active infection, Seattle patients were then followed longitudinally.

The sequence derives from a woman of 80 years or more with COVID-19, enrolled during active disease. The chain has TRBV2 and TRBJ1-3; D is uncertain. Sequencing used peripheral blood. The CDR3 is CASAVLSGNTIYF. The DNA of the CDR3 is TGTGCCAGCGCGGTCCTCTCTGGAAACACCATATATTTT.